This T cell receptor (beta chain) came from a study of PD-L1 blockade in urothelial cancer. Looking at the study overall: Samples of blood were analyzed 3 weeks (second dose) and 6 weeks after treatment start.

TCRdb keeps only in-frame clones here, not all; method: immunoSEQ multiplex PCR. The data contain about 37,000 clones, over 75% of them seen just once; the ten biggest clones take up more than 15%. Noted time point: pretreatment peripheral blood. Germline CDR1 SGDLS, CDR2 YYNGEE. Trimming at V came to 0 bases and at J to 3 bases, leaving 7 bases not matched to a gene. This CDR3 is built from 16 residues. Source: PBMCs, taken around atezolizumab (anti-PD-L1) treatment. The sequence came from a man aged 60 to 69 with urothelial cancer. The chain couples TRBV9 to TRBJ2-5; 8 bases align to TRBD2. The CDR3: CASSVGLGGDKETQYF. The CDR3, as DNA: TGTGCCAGCAGCGTAGGCCTCGGGGGGGACAAAGAGACCCAGTACTTC.